This T cell receptor beta chain is from a study of T cell responses to AZD1222 COVID-19 vaccine. The CDR3 extends over 13 amino acids. V was trimmed by 4 bases and J by 3 bases, leaving 9 bases between them. Germline values: CDR1 SGHTA, CDR2 FQGNSA. Study-wide results and limits: Among AZD1222 vaccinees, only 5 to 7 were seropositive at baseline.

Clones were read by immunoSEQ multiplex PCR, and TCRdb kept only the in-frame ones, dropping some. The sample lists 100,000 to 150,000 clones, more than 70% occurring once. Points on this clone: What it recognizes is unknown.

The source material was peripheral blood, sampled on day 0 of AZD1222 vaccination. This chain uses TRBV7-2 with TRBJ1-1; perhaps TRBD1 as D (6 bases). This TCR came from an adult in good health. The CDR3 loop is CASSSQGYTEAFF. CDR3 DNA: TGTGCCAGCAGCTCCCAGGGGTACACTGAAGCTTTCTTT.